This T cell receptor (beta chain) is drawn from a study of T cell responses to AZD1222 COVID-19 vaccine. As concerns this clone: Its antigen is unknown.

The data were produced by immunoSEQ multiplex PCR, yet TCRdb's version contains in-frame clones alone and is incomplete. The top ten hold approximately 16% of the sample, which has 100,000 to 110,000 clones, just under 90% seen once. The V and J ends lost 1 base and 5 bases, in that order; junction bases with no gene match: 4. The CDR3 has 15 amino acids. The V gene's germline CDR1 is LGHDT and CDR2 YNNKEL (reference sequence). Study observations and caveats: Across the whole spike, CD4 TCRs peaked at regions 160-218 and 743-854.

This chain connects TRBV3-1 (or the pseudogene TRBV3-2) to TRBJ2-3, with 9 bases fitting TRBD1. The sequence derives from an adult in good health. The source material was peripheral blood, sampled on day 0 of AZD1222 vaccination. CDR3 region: CASSQGTGVQDTQYF. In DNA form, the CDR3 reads TGTGCCAGCAGCCAAGGGACAGGGGTGCAAGATACGCAGTATTTT.